Listed here are 19 T cell receptor beta chains from one sample, sequenced in a study of blood T cell repertoires in COVID-19. This table comes from immunoSEQ multiplex PCR, and its TCRdb copy is limited to in-frame clones, with some not included. The sample lists 300,000 or so clones, 90% occurring once. The specimen sequenced was peripheral blood. The receptors here all came from a middle-aged woman with acute or convalescent COVID-19.

V is TRBV9 and J is TRBJ2-4; TRBD1 matches 9 bases. The CDR3 is 14 residues long. V shed 3 bases and J 4 bases; nucleotides not matched to a gene: 2. Per germline, CDR1 SGDLS and CDR2 YYNGEE. The CDR3 spells CASSAGTGKNIQYF. The DNA of the CDR3 is TGTGCCAGCAGCGCCGGGACAGGGAAAAACATTCAGTACTTC. The full variable domain, completed using reference TRBV9 and TRBJ2-4, is DSGVTQTPKHLITATGQRVTLRCSPRSGDLSVYWYQQSLDQGLQFLIQYYNGEERAKGNILERFSAQQFPDLHSELNLSSLELGDSALYFCASSAGTGKNIQYFGAGTRLSVL.

This sequence joins TRBV19 and TRBJ1-2, with D tentatively TRBD1 (5 bases). Trimming pared 7 bases from V and 5 bases from J, leaving 20 bases between. Germline V lookup: CDR1 LNHDA, CDR2 SQIVND (reference sequence). The CDR3 is 15 residues long. CDR3 loop: CASKELGLGSYGYTF. CDR3 DNA sequence: TGTGCCAGTAAGGAATTGGGGCTAGGCTCTTATGGCTACACCTTC.

This clone has a handful of counts. This chain links TRBV4-1 with TRBJ1-2; 7 nucleotides line up with TRBD1. This CDR3 comprises 13 residues. CDR1 is MGHRA, CDR2 YSYEKL, per germline. V lost 5 bases and J lost 8; bases outside the gene matches: 8. CDR3 region: CASSTWDSTGYTF. DNA of the CDR3: TGCGCCAGCAGCACTTGGGACAGTACGGGCTACACCTTC.

The chain couples TRBV7-9 to TRBJ2-3; maybe TRBD2 (5 bases). The CDR3 has 15 amino acids. The ends were cut back, 1 base at V and 5 bases at J, with 13 bases in the middle. In germline, CDR1 is SEHNR, CDR2 FQNEAQ (reference sequence). The CDR3 loop reads CASSLGGRSGDTQYF. The CDR3 bases are TGTGCCAGCAGCTTAGGCGGTCGAAGCGGAGATACGCAGTATTTT.

V is TRBV30 and J is TRBJ2-1; tentatively, D is TRBD2 (5 bases). V was shortened by 0 bases and J by 2 bases, with 11 bases between the two germline ends. The germline CDR1 and CDR2 sequences are GTSNPN and SVGIG (reference sequence). The CDR3 length is 15 residues. Written as DNA, the CDR3 is TGTGCCTGGAGTGTAAAGGCGGGCGCCTACAATGAGCAGTTCTTC. It specifies CAWSVKAGAYNEQFF.

This rearrangement joins TRBV7-3 to TRBJ1-2, with a weak D call TRBD1 (6 bases). The CDR3 has 13 amino acids. Germline V gene data show CDR1 as SGHTA and CDR2 as FQGTGA. V shed 5 bases and J shed 8 bases, with 15 bases lying between them. CDR3 protein: CASSPQGNNGYTF. CDR3 in DNA: TGTGCCAGCAGCCCTCAGGGGAACAACGGCTACACCTTC.

The rearrangement joins TRBV12-3 or TRBV12-4 to TRBJ1-2, with D possibly being TRBD1 (5 bases). Trimming removed 7 bases from V and 9 bases from J, with 18 bases in between. This CDR3 region has 13 residues. In DNA form, the CDR3 reads TGTGCCAGCATTTGGGAGGGGACGGAGAGCTACACCTTC. Its translation is CASIWEGTESYTF.

The genes are TRBV5-4 and TRBJ1-6; D gene ambiguous. Germline values: CDR1 SGHNT, CDR2 YYREEE (reference sequence). V was pared by 2 bases and J by 9 bases, with 6 bases between. The CDR3 extends over 12 amino acids. CDR3 DNA: TGTGCCAGCAGCTTCGAGGGTTCACCCCTCCACTTT. Translated, it gives CASSFEGSPLHF. The full variable domain, in which reference TRBV5-4 and TRBJ1-6 provide the parts outside the CDR3, is ETGVTQSPTHLIKTRGQQVTLRCSSQSGHNTVSWYQQALGQGPQFIFQYYREEENGRGNFPPRFSGLQFPNYSSELNVNALELDDSALYLCASSFEGSPLHFGNGTRLTVT.

In this sample, this clone turned up once. V and J are TRBV2 and TRBJ2-7; D is uncertain. The CDR3 spans 13 residues. Trimming removed 5 bases from V and 0 bases from J, with 8 bases in between. CDR1 SNHLY and CDR2 FYNNEI come from the germline V gene. CDR3 amino acids: CASSRHPSYEQYV. The CDR3 bases are TGTGCCAGCAGTCGACACCCCTCCTACGAGCAGTACGTC.

This clone has only one observation. The CDR3 DNA is TGTGCCAGTAGTGAACGGGACAGGGGGCGTGAAAAACTGTTTTTT. Its translation: CASSERDRGREKLFF. The chain carries TRBV19 and TRBJ1-4; 12 bases align to TRBD1. J lost 7 bases, V lost 5 bases, and 5 bases had no gene match. The CDR3 spans 15 residues. Per germline, CDR1 LNHDA and CDR2 SQIVND (reference sequence).

V gene TRBV20-1 combines with J gene TRBJ1-2; D gene unclear. Trimming cost V 0 bases and J 8 bases, with 7 bases left between them. This CDR3 is 11 amino acids long. Per the germline V gene, CDR1 is DFQATT and CDR2 is SNEGSKA (reference sequence). The CDR3 here is CSARDDSGYTF. The CDR3 DNA reads as TGCAGTGCTAGAGATGACTCGGGCTACACCTTC.

V and J are TRBV2 and TRBJ1-2; TRBD1 matches at 7 bases. Looked up from germline, CDR1 is SNHLY and CDR2 is FYNNEI. Unmatched junction bases numbered 7, after V lost 6 bases and J lost 3 bases. The CDR3 consists of 14 residues. Here the CDR3 reads CASRTTGTYYGYTF. CDR3 sequence (DNA): TGTGCCAGCAGGACGACAGGGACCTACTATGGCTACACCTTC. The variable domain in full, with the rest retrieved from reference TRBV2 and TRBJ1-2, is EPEVTQTPSHQVTQMGQEVILRCVPISNHLYFYWYRQILGQKVEFLVSFYNNEISEKSEIFDDQFSVERPDGSNFTLKIRSTKLEDSAMYFCASRTTGTYYGYTFGSGTRLTVV.

The rearrangement joins TRBV27 to TRBJ1-5, with 9 bases fitting TRBD1. Per the germline V gene, CDR1 is MNHEY and CDR2 is SMNVEV (reference sequence). The CDR3 is 15 amino acids. J lost 6 bases, V lost 7 bases, and 10 bases had no gene match. CDR3 protein: CASKPFGTGSQPQHF. DNA of the CDR3: TGTGCCAGCAAACCTTTCGGGACAGGGTCTCAGCCCCAGCATTTT.

Worth noting for this clone: One end of the junction is discordant with germline, which a read error may explain. V usage is TRBV27 and J usage is TRBJ1-1, with D unresolved. The CDR3 length is 14 residues. The germline V gene encodes CDR1 MNHEY and CDR2 SMNVEV (reference sequence). The DNA of the CDR3 is TGTGCCAGCAGTTTGGCAGGTTTGAAAACTGAAGCTTTCTTT. Amino acids: CASSLAGLKTEAFF.

The chain uses TRBV5-6 and TRBJ2-1; D is ambiguous. Trimming took off 2 bases at V and 4 bases at J, with 10 bases between the two ends. CDR3 length: 14 amino acids. The germline V gene has CDR1 SGHDT and CDR2 YYEEEE. The CDR3 here is CASSFSSLYNEQFF. CDR3 nucleotides: TGTGCCAGCAGCTTTTCCTCCCTATACAATGAGCAGTTCTTC.

This rearrangement joins TRBV11-3 to TRBJ2-1; D possibly corresponds to TRBD2 (6 bases). This CDR3 spans 13 amino acids. Looked up from germline, CDR1 is SGHNT and CDR2 is YENEEA. V was cut by 4 bases and J by 3 bases, with 7 bases left in between. The DNA for the CDR3 is TGTGCCAGCAGCTGGGGACTCTACAATGAGCAGTTCTTC. Encoded protein: CASSWGLYNEQFF.

V is TRBV7-9 and J is TRBJ1-5, with D tentatively TRBD1 (5 bases). The CDR3 contains 13 residues. V shed 7 bases and J shed 4 bases, with 11 bases lying between them. CDR1 and CDR2 (germline): SEHNR, FQNEAQ (reference sequence). CDR3 in DNA: TGTGCCAGCACCATTGGGGGGAATCAGCCCCAGCATTTT. Encoded protein: CASTIGGNQPQHF.

The rearrangement uses TRBV4-1 and TRBJ2-3, with D possibly matching TRBD1 (5 bases). CDR3 size: 16 residues. Between the trimmed V and J ends, which lost 0 bases and 3 bases, there was a span of 13 bases. In germline, CDR1 is MGHRA, CDR2 YSYEKL. The CDR3 DNA reads as TGCGCCAGCAGCCAAGATAGCAGGGAATTGACAGATACGCAGTATTTT. It is translated as CASSQDSRELTDTQYF.

For this clone: An end of the junction differs from the germline gene, which may be a read error. V is TRBV3-1 (or the pseudogene TRBV3-2) and J is TRBJ2-1; 15 bases map to TRBD2. The germline V gene has CDR1 LGHDT and CDR2 YNNKEL (reference sequence). This CDR3 spans 16 amino acids. This CDR3 reads CASSKDGLAGGNEQFF. As DNA, the CDR3 is TGTGCCAGCAGCAAAGACGGACTAGCGGGGGGGAATGAGCAGTTCTTC.